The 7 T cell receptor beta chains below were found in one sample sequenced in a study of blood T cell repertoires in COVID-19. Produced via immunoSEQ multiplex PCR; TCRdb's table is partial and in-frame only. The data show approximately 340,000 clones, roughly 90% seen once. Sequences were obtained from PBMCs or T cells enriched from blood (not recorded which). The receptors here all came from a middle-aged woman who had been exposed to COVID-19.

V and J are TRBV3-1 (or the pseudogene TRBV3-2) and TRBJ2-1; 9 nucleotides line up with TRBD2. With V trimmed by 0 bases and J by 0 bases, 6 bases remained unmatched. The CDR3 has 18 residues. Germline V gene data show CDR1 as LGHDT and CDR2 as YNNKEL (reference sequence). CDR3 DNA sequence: TGTGCCAGCAGCCAAGATATGCCTAGCGGGACCTCCTACAATGAGCAGTTCTTC. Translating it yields CASSQDMPSGTSYNEQFF.

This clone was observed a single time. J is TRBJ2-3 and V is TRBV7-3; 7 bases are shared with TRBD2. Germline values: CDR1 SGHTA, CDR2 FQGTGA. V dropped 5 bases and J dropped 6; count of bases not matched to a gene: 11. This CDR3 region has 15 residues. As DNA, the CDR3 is TGTGCCAGCAGCCTAAGGGGCGGGAGCATGGATACGCAGTATTTT. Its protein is CASSLRGGSMDTQYF.

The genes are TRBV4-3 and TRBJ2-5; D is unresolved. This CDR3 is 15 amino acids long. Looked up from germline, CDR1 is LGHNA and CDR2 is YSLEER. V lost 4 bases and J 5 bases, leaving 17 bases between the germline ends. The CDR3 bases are TGCGCCAGCAGCCCCAGAAGCCTGGCGGAGGAGACCCAGTACTTC. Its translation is CASSPRSLAEETQYF.

The CDR3 sequence: CASSPGGQGAGNTIYF. CDR3 bases: TGTGCCAGCAGCCCCGGGGGACAGGGTGCTGGAAACACCATATATTTT. This chain connects TRBV3-1 (or the pseudogene TRBV3-2) to TRBJ1-3, with TRBD1 identical over 9 bases. V shed 4 bases and J 2 bases; nucleotides not matched to a gene: 6. The CDR3 extends over 16 amino acids. Germline lookup yields CDR1 LGHDT and CDR2 YNNKEL (reference sequence).

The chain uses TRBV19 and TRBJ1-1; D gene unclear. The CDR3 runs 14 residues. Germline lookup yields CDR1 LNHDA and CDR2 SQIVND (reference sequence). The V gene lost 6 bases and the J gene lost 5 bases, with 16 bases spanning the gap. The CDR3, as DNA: TGTGCCAGTAGCCGCCGGGAACCCTTTACTGAAGCTTTCTTT. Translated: CASSRREPFTEAFF.

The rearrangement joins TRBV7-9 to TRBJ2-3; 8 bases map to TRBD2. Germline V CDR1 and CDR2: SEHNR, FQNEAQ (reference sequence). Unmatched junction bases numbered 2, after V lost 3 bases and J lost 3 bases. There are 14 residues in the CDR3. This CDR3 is CASSFQRETDTQYF. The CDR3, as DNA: TGTGCCAGCAGCTTTCAGCGGGAGACAGATACGCAGTATTTT.

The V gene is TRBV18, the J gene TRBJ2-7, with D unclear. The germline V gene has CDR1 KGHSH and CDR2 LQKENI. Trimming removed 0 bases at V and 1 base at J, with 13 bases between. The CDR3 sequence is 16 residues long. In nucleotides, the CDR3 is TGTGCCAGCTCACCACCATATTCCTACAGATCCTACGAGCAGTACTTC. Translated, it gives CASSPPYSYRSYEQYF.